This T cell receptor (beta chain) came from a study of blood T cell repertoires in COVID-19. This clone appeared a few times. Assay: immunoSEQ multiplex PCR; the TCRdb copy retains only in-frame clones and omits some. The sample has about 130,000 clones, roughly four fifths seen once. The CDR3 is made up of 17 amino acids. Per the germline V gene, CDR1 is SGHRS and CDR2 is YFSETQ. V dropped 0 bases and J dropped 2; count of bases not matched to a gene: 10. Sequenced input: PBMCs or T cells enriched from blood (not recorded which). This TCR was recovered from a middle-aged man with acute COVID-19. The V gene is TRBV5-1, the J gene TRBJ2-5; 7 bases match TRBD1. The CDR3 reads CASSLGRQGGVQETQYF. Written as DNA, the CDR3 is TGCGCCAGCAGCTTGGGACGACAGGGCGGAGTGCAAGAGACCCAGTACTTC.